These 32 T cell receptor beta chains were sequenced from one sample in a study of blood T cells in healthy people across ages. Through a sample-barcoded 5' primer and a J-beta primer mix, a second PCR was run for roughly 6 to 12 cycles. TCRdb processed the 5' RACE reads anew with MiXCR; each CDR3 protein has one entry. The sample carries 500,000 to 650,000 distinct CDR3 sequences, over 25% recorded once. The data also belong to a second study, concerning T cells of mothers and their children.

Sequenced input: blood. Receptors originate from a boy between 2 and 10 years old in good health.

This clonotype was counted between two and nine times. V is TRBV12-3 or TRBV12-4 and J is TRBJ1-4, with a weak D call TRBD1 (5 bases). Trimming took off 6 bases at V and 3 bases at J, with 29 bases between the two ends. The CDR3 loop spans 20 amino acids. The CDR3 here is CASSWGLRDRRRVANEKLFF. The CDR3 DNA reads TGTGCCAGCAGCTGGGGCCTCCGGGACCGCCGACGGGTAGCTAATGAAAAACTGTTTTTT.

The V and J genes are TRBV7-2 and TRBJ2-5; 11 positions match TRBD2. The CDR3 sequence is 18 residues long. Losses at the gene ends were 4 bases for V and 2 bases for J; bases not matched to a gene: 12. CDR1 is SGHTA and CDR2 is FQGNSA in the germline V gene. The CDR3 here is CASSSPTQTSGVQETQYF. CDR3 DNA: TGTGCCAGCAGCTCCCCGACCCAGACTAGCGGGGTGCAAGAGACCCAGTACTTC. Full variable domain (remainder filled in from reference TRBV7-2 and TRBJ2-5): GAGVSQSPSNKVTEKGKDVELRCDPISGHTALYWYRQSLGQGLEFLIYFQGNSAPDKSGLPSDRFSAERTGGSVSTLTIQRTQQEDSAVYLCASSSPTQTSGVQETQYFGPGTRLLVL.

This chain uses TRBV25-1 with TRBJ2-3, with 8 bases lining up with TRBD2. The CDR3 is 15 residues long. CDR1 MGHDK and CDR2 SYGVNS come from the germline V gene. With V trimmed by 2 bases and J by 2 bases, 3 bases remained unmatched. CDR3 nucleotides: TGTGCCAGCAGTGAACGGGAGGGGCACACAGATACGCAGTATTTT. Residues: CASSEREGHTDTQYF.

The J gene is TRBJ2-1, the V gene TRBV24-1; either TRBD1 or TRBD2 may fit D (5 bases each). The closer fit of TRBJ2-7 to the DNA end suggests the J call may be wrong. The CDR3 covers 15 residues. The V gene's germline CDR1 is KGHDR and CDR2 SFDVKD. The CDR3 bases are TGTGCCACCAGTGATTTTGGGACCCTCCCGTCTGAGCAGTACTTC. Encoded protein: CATSDFGTLPSEQYF.

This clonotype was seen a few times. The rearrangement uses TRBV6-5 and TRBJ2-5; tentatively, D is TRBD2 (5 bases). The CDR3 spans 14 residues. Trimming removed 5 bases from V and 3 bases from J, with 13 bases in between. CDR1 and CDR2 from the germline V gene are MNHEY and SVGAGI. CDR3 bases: TGTGCCAGCAGTCCGGGGAACGGTGAAGAGACCCAGTACTTC. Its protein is CASSPGNGEETQYF.

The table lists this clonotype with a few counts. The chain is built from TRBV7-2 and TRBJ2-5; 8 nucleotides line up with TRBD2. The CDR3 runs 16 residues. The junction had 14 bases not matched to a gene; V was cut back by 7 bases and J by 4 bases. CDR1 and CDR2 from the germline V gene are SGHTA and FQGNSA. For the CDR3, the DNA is TGTGCCAGCACCTCTATAAGGCTAGCGGGTCGAGAGACCCAGTACTTC. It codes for CASTSIRLAGRETQYF.

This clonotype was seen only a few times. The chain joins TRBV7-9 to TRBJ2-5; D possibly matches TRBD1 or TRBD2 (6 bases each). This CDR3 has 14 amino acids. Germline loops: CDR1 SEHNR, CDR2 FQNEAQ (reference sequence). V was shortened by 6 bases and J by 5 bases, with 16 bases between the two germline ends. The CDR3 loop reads CASRSSVQGETQYF. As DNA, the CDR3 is TGTGCCAGCAGATCTAGCGTGCAGGGGGAGACCCAGTACTTC.

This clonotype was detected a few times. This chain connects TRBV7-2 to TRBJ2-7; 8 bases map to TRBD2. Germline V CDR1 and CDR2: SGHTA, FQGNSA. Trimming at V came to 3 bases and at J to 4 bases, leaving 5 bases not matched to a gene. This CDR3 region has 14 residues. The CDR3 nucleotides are TGTGCCAGCAGCTTTTCGGGGGGGACTTACGAGCAGTACTTC. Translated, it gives CASSFSGGTYEQYF.

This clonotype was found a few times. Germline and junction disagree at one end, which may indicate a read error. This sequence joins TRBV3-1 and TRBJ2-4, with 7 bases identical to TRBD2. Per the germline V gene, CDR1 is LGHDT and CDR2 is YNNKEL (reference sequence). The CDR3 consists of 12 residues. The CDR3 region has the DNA TGTGCCAGCAGCCGAGATGGCGGGAGCCTACTCTTC. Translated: CASSRDGGSLLF.

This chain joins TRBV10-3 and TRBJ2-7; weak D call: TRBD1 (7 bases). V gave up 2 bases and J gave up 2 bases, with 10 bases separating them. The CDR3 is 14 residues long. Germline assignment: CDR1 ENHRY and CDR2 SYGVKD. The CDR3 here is CAISEQGGAYEQYF. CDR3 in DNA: TGTGCCATCAGTGAGCAGGGGGGCGCCTACGAGCAGTACTTC.

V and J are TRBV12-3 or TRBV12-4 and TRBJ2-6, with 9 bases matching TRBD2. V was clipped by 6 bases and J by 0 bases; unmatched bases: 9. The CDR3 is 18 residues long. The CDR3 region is CASSPGLAQHSGANVLTF. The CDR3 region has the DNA TGTGCCAGCAGCCCCGGACTAGCGCAACACTCTGGGGCCAACGTCCTGACTTTC.

This CDR3 is CASSLSSGKTPAKNIQYF. The CDR3 nucleotides read TGTGCCAGCAGTTTATCCAGCGGGAAGACTCCTGCCAAAAACATTCAGTACTTC. The genes are TRBV28 and TRBJ2-4, with 7 bases that match TRBD2. The CDR3 totals 18 residues. Trimming took 1 base from V and 1 from J; bases not matched to a gene: 10. Germline V gene sequence: CDR1 MDHEN, CDR2 SYDVKM.

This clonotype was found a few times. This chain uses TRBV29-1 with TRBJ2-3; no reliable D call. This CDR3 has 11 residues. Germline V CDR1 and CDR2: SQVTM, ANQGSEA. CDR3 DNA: TGCGTCATGTCCTACGTGGATACGCAGTATTTT. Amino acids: CVMSYVDTQYF.

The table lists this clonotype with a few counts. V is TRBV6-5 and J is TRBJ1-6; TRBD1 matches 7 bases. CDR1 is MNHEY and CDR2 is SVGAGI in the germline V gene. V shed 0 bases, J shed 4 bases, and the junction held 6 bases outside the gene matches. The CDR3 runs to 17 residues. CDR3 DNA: TGTGCCAGCAGTTACTCGAACAGGGGTGGGTATAATTCACCCCTCCACTTT. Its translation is CASSYSNRGGYNSPLHF.

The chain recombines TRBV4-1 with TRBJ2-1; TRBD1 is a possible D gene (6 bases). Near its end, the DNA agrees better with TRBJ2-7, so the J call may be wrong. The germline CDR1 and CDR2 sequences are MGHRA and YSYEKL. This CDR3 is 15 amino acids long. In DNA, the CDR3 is TGCGCCAGCAGCCAAGTCAGGGGCTTCTCCTACGAGCAGTACTTC. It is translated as CASSQVRGFSYEQYF.

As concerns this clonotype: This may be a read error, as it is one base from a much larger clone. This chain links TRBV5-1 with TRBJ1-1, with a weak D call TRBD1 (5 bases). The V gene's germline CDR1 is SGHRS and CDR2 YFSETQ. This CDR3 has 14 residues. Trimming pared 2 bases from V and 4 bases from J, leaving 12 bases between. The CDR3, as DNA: TGCGCCAGCAGCTTAGCAAGGGGCGGCACTGAAGCTTTCTTT. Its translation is CASSLARGGTEAFF. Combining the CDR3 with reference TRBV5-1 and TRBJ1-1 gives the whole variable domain KAGVTQTPRYLIKTRGQQVTLSCSPISGHRSVSWYQQTPGQGLQFLFEYFSETQRNKGNFPGRFSGRQFSNSRSEMNVSTLELGDSALYLCASSLARGGTEAFFGQGTRLTVV.

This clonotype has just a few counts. The CDR3 DNA sequence: TGTGCCAGCAGCAACAGGGGGAGGGACGAGCAGTACTTC. Translating gives CASSNRGRDEQYF. V usage is TRBV7-2 and J usage is TRBJ2-5, with D perhaps matching TRBD1 (8 bases). The J call could be wrong; TRBJ2-7 is a better fit for the DNA end. This CDR3 region has 13 residues. CDR1 is SGHTA and CDR2 is FQGNSA in the germline V gene.

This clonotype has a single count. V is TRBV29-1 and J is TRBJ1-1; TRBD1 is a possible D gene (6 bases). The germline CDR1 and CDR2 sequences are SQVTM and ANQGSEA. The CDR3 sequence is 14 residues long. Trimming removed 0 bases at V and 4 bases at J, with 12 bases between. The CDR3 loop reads CSVEERRGSTEAFF. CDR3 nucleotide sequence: TGCAGCGTTGAAGAGAGGAGGGGGAGCACTGAAGCTTTCTTT.

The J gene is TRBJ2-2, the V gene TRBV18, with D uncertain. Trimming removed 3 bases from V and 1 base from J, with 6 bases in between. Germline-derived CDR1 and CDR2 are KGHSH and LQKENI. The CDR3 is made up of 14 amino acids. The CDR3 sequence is CASSPTENTGELFF. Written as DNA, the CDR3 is TGTGCCAGCTCACCGACCGAGAACACCGGGGAGCTGTTTTTT. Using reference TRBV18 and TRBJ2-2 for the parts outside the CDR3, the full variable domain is NAGVMQNPRHLVRRRGQEARLRCSPMKGHSHVYWYRQLPEEGLKFMVYLQKENIIDESGMPKERFSAEFPKEGPSILRIQQVVRGDSAAYFCASSPTENTGELFFGEGSRLTVL.

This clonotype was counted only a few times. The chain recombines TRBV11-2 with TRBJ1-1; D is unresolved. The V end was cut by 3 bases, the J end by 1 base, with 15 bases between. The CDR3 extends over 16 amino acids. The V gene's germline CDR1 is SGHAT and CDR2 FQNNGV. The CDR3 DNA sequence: TGTGCCAGCAGCTTTTGGGGAGACAACTGGAACACTGAAGCTTTCTTT. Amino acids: CASSFWGDNWNTEAFF.

CDR3 nucleotides: TGTGCCAGCAGTTACGGGGGGCGGGTAAACGGCTACACCTTC. It yields the protein CASSYGGRVNGYTF. The V call is TRBV6-6, the J call TRBJ1-2, with D maybe TRBD1 (6 bases). The CDR3 runs 14 residues. Trimming shortened V by 2 bases and J by 8 bases, and 15 bases separated the two germline ends. CDR1 and CDR2 from the germline V gene are MNHNY and SVGAGI (reference sequence).

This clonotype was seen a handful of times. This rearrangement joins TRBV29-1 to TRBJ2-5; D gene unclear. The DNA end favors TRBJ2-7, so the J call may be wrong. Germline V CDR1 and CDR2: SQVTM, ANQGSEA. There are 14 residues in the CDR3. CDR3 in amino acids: CSVPGPDLTHEQYF. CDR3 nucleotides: TGCAGCGTTCCAGGACCGGACCTAACACACGAGCAGTACTTC.

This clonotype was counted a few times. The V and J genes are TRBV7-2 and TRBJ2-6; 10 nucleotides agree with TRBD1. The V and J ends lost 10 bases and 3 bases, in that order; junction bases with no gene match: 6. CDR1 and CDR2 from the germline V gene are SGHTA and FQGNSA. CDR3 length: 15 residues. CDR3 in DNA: TGTGCCACCTCGGACAGGGGGAGTGGGGCCAACGTCCTGACTTTC. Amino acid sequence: CATSDRGSGANVLTF.

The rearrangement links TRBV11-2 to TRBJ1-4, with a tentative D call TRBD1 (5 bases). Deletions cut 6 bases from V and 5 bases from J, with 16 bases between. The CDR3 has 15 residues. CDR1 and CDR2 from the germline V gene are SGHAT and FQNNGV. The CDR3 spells CASSYTGYSNEKLFF. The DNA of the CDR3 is TGTGCCAGCAGTTATACAGGCTACTCGAATGAAAAACTGTTTTTT.

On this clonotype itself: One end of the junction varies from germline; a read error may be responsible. This CDR3 is CASSESGGNQETQYF. The DNA for the CDR3 is TGTGCCAGTAGTGAATCTGGGGGCAACCAAGAGACCCAGTACTTC. The J gene is TRBJ2-5, the V gene TRBV6-1; possible D gene TRBD1, 6 bases. Germline loops: CDR1 MNHNS, CDR2 SASEGT. The CDR3 has 15 residues.

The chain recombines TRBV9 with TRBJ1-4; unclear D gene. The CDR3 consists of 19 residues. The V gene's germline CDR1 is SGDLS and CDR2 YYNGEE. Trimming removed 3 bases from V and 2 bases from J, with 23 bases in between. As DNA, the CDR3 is TGTGCCAGCAGCGACCCCTCAGAGTCGGAGATCGGGACTAATGAAAAACTGTTTTTT. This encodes CASSDPSESEIGTNEKLFF.

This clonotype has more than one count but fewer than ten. The CDR3 nucleotides read TGTGCCAGCAGTACCGGGACAGGGGGGGGAAACATTCAGTACTTC. Its translation: CASSTGTGGGNIQYF. The rearrangement links TRBV28 to TRBJ2-4, with 11 bases that match TRBD1. Germline CDR1 MDHEN, CDR2 SYDVKM. Trimming cost V 5 bases and J 6 bases; bases outside gene matches: 6. The CDR3 extends over 15 amino acids.

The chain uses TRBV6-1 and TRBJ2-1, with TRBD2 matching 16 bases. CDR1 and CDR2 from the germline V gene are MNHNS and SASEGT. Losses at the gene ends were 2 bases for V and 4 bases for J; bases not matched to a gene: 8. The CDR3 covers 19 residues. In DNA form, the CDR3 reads TGTGCCAGCAGTGAATATGGGACTAGCGGGAGGGCAAGGTACAATGAGCAGTTCTTC. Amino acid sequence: CASSEYGTSGRARYNEQFF.

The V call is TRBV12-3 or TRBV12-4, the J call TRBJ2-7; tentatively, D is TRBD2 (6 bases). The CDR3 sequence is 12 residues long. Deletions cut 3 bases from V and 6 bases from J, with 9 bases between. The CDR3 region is CASSFSGAEQYF. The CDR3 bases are TGTGCCAGCAGTTTTTCGGGAGCCGAGCAGTACTTC.

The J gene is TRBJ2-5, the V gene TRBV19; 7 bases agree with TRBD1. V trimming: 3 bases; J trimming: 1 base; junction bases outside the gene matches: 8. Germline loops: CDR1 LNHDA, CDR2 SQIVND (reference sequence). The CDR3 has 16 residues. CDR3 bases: TGTGCCAGTAGTATTACCAAGGGGGCAACCCAAGAGACCCAGTACTTC. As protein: CASSITKGATQETQYF.

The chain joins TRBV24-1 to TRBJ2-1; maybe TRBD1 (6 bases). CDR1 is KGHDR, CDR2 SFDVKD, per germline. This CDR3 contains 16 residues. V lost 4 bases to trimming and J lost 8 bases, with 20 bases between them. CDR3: CATSETGQRGRDEQFF. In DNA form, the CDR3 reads TGTGCCACCAGTGAAACCGGACAGCGAGGAAGGGATGAGCAGTTCTTC.

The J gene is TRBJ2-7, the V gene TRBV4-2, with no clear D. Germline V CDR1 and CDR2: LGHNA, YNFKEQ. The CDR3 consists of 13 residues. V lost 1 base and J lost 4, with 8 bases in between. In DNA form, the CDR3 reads TGTGCCAGCAGCCAAGCATCCCAGTACGAGCAGTACTTC. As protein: CASSQASQYEQYF.